Each of the 18 T cell receptor beta chains below was sequenced from the same sample in a study of T cell repertoires in cytomegalovirus infection. TCRdb itself ran the reads through MiXCR, one entry per CDR3 protein. The data contain around 280,000 distinct CDR3 sequences, roughly a tenth of them singletons. Sequenced material: PBMCs. The origin of the receptors is a human donor in good health (CMV status not recorded). Some clones in this sample may be carry-over from other donors' samples.

This clonotype has at least ten counts. This chain uses TRBV20-1 with TRBJ1-6; 7 nucleotides match TRBD1. The CDR3 has 17 residues. Trimming at V came to 1 base and at J to 9 bases, leaving 15 bases not matched to a gene. Germline CDR1 DFQATT, CDR2 SNEGSKA (reference sequence). The CDR3 is CSARVAKMEGAFSPLHF. The DNA of the CDR3 is TGCAGTGCTAGAGTGGCGAAAATGGAGGGGGCTTTTTCACCCCTCCACTTT.

In this sample, this clonotype turned up many times. The rearrangement uses TRBV28 and TRBJ2-1, with D unresolved. This CDR3 has 10 amino acids. The V gene lost 3 bases and the J gene lost 9 bases, with 3 bases spanning the gap. The germline CDR1 and CDR2 sequences are MDHEN and SYDVKM. The CDR3 nucleotides are TGTGCCAGCAGTTTCGGTGAGCAGTTCTTC. Its protein product is CASSFGEQFF.

This clonotype was observed at least ten times. The chain couples TRBV5-6 to TRBJ2-7; D ambiguous. The CDR3 covers 13 residues. V was pared by 2 bases and J by 2 bases, with 8 bases between. Per germline, CDR1 SGHDT and CDR2 YYEEEE. For the CDR3, the DNA is TGTGCCAGCAGCTTCACTGCCGCCTACGAGCAGTACTTC. Its protein product is CASSFTAAYEQYF.

V and J are TRBV28 and TRBJ1-5; no clear D. CDR1 MDHEN and CDR2 SYDVKM come from the germline V gene. CDR3 length: 16 amino acids. With 3 bases removed from V and 3 bases from J, the gap between germline ends came to 15 bases. In nucleotides, the CDR3 is TGTGCCAGCAGTTTCCCGACCCATCGGGTCAATCAGCCCCAGCATTTT. Encoded protein: CASSFPTHRVNQPQHF.

This clonotype was detected many times. The chain uses TRBV28 and TRBJ1-4, with D uncertain. Germline V lookup: CDR1 MDHEN, CDR2 SYDVKM. The CDR3 contains 15 residues. Trimming cost V 2 bases and J 8 bases, with 15 bases left between them. This CDR3 reads CASSLEQPASEKLFF. CDR3 DNA: TGTGCCAGCAGTTTAGAGCAACCTGCTTCCGAAAAACTGTTTTTT.

This clonotype was counted ten times or more. The chain combines TRBV28 with TRBJ2-2; D unresolved. This CDR3 contains 13 residues. V was trimmed by 2 bases and J by 0 bases, leaving 1 base between them. Germline V gene sequence: CDR1 MDHEN, CDR2 SYDVKM. This chain's CDR3 is CASSLPNTGELFF. CDR3 sequence (DNA): TGTGCCAGCAGTTTACCGAACACCGGGGAGCTGTTTTTT.

This clonotype occurred many times. The rearrangement links TRBV28 to TRBJ1-1, with TRBD1 as a possible D gene (5 bases). Per the germline V gene, CDR1 is MDHEN and CDR2 is SYDVKM. The CDR3 covers 13 residues. Trimming removed 6 bases from V and 0 bases from J, with 8 bases in between. The chain's CDR3 is CASRGPMNTEAFF. The CDR3 region has the DNA TGTGCCAGCAGGGGACCGATGAACACTGAAGCTTTCTTT.

At least ten counts were recorded for this clonotype. CDR3: CASWTGGADTQYF. CDR3 DNA sequence: TGTGCCAGCTGGACTGGGGGCGCAGATACGCAGTATTTT. The rearrangement joins TRBV2 to TRBJ2-3, with D tentatively TRBD1 (6 bases). CDR1 is SNHLY and CDR2 is FYNNEI in the germline V gene. CDR3 length: 13 amino acids. V was shortened by 8 bases and J by 4 bases, with 13 bases between the two germline ends.

This clonotype came up many times. The gene calls are TRBV10-3 and TRBJ2-7, with TRBD1 identical over 8 bases. From germline, CDR1 is ENHRY and CDR2 SYGVKD. The CDR3 contains 15 residues. Losses at the gene ends were 3 bases for V and 3 bases for J; bases not matched to a gene: 7. The CDR3 bases are TGTGCCATCAGTGACCCCGGACAGGGTAACTACGAGCAGTACGTC. Its translation: CAISDPGQGNYEQYV.

This clonotype was detected ten times or more. The V gene is TRBV18, the J gene TRBJ2-2; tentative D call: TRBD2 (5 bases). The CDR3 contains 15 residues. V was shortened by 3 bases and J by 5 bases, with 13 bases between the two germline ends. Looked up from germline, CDR1 is KGHSH and CDR2 is LQKENI. CDR3 sequence reads: CASSPSAPGTGELFF. In nucleotides, the CDR3 is TGTGCCAGCTCACCGTCGGCTCCGGGGACCGGGGAGCTGTTTTTT.

This clonotype showed up many times. The CDR3 DNA is TGTGCCAGCTCACCGGAGCAAACACTAGCCAAAAACATTCAGTACTTC. This sequence encodes CASSPEQTLAKNIQYF. The genes are TRBV18 and TRBJ2-4; D gene uncertain. V dropped 3 bases and J dropped 0 bases, with 12 bases sitting between them. Germline lookup yields CDR1 KGHSH and CDR2 LQKENI. The CDR3 spans 16 residues.

In this sample, this clonotype turned up many times. The J gene is TRBJ2-2, the V gene TRBV28; 8 bases agree with TRBD2. The CDR3 runs 15 residues. In germline, CDR1 is MDHEN, CDR2 SYDVKM. The V gene end was trimmed by 4 bases and the J gene end by 4 bases; junction bases not matched to a gene: 5. The CDR3 DNA reads TGTGCCAGCAGTTCGGGGGGGCCGGGCACCGGGGAGCTGTTTTTT. It translates to CASSSGGPGTGELFF.

There are a few counts of this clonotype. The genes are TRBV14 and TRBJ2-6; D remains unclear. CDR1 and CDR2 from the germline V gene are SGHDN and FVKESK. V dropped 7 bases and J dropped 0 bases, with 4 bases sitting between them. CDR3 length: 13 amino acids. The CDR3 region is CASTPSGANVLTF. The CDR3 DNA follows: TGTGCCAGCACCCCCTCTGGGGCCAACGTCCTGACTTTC.

This clonotype was recorded many times. The J gene is TRBJ1-1, the V gene TRBV18; tentatively, D is TRBD1 (6 bases). Germline V gene sequence: CDR1 KGHSH, CDR2 LQKENI. The CDR3 covers 14 residues. Trimming cost V 0 bases and J 11 bases, with 16 bases left between them. CDR3 nucleotides: TGTGCCAGCTCACCACCGGGAGGGGGAAGCCGTGCTTTCTTT. Translating it yields CASSPPGGGSRAFF.

This clonotype has just a few counts. The V gene is TRBV12-3 or TRBV12-4, the J gene TRBJ1-2; 8 bases are shared with TRBD1. The CDR3 is 12 amino acids. The trim removed 6 bases at V and 8 bases at J, leaving 5 bases unmatched. CDR3 in amino acids: CASRGQGGGYTF. CDR3 DNA sequence: TGTGCCAGCAGAGGACAGGGAGGGGGCTACACCTTC.

V and J are TRBV10-2 and TRBJ2-7; 7 bases are a match to TRBD1. V lost 6 bases to trimming and J lost 4 bases; unmatched junction nucleotides: 12. The length of the CDR3 is 15 residues. CDR1 and CDR2 (germline): WSHSY, SAAADI. The chain's CDR3 is CASSNQAGGVYEQYV. For the CDR3, the DNA is TGCGCCAGCAGCAATCAAGCAGGGGGAGTTTACGAGCAGTACGTC.

In its sample, this clonotype was seen a few times. V and J are TRBV11-3 and TRBJ2-2, with unresolved D. The germline gives CDR1 SGHNT, CDR2 YENEEA. V was cut by 5 bases and J by 5 bases, with 9 bases left in between. The CDR3 has 13 amino acids. CDR3 amino acids: CASSAGETGELFF. In DNA, the CDR3 is TGTGCCAGCAGCGCTGGGGAAACCGGGGAGCTGTTTTTT.

This clonotype was counted at least ten times. The chain is built from TRBV7-9 and TRBJ2-5, with 10 bases fitting TRBD2. Trimming at V came to 3 bases and at J to 1 base, leaving 5 bases not matched to a gene. Germline CDR1 and CDR2: SEHNR and FQNEAQ (reference sequence). The CDR3 spans 16 residues. Here the CDR3 reads CASSFGLAVLQETQYF. DNA of the CDR3: TGTGCCAGCAGCTTCGGACTAGCGGTTCTCCAAGAGACCCAGTACTTC.